The present T cell receptor beta chain was sequenced within a study of shared clonotypes between healthy human individuals (dated by TCRdb to about 2020). Regarding the research as a whole: A few men and two women, aged 18 to 49 years, made up the cohort. Per donor, leukapheresis produced somewhere between about 0.8 and 9 billion PBMCs. For each donor, CD4 naive and CD4 memory were each run on three plates, CD8 naive on two plates, and CD8 memory on one plate. To increase sequencing depth and limit assay-specific biases, TCR repertoire library preparation and sequencing were carried out by different laboratories using diverse techniques. Blood TCR repertoires of about 5 healthy adults were deeply sequenced to estimate repertoire size and the extent of clonotype sharing between individuals.

CDR1 and CDR2 are drawn from the germline V gene: MDHEN, SYDVKM. After removal of 5 bases from V and 7 bases from J, the junction retains 7 bases not matched to a gene. The CDR3, cysteine through phenylalanine, is 14 amino acids long. Left in the record is the CDR3 DNA by itself, 42 bases read in frame from the first base. Notes on this clone: Its target antigen remains unknown. The input lacks base qualities; no much larger clone sits a single base away.

Paper-wide results and their limitations: Even with the large sequencing depth, rarefaction of the sorted-subset datasets indicated that sequencing was incomplete. Sampling was restricted to blood, and TCR repertoires in tissue are likely to differ from TCR repertoires in blood. Naive subsets generally had larger estimated clonotype richness than memory subsets. Because the study included a small number of donors, the genetic and exposure-history diversity represented was limited. Across a few donors, about 5.2% of naive CD4, around 3.3% of naive CD8, roughly 2.3% of memory CD4, and 0.3% to 0.45% of memory CD8 clonotypes were shared. Based on pairwise subsampling, the degree of clonotype sharing among donors was expected to be affected by sequencing depth. Clonotypes shared by all four sorted-subset donors showed higher generation probabilities than non-shared clonotypes.

Using the deep immunoSEQ assay, TCR CDR3 regions were amplified from genomic DNA by multiplex PCR. Extracted genomic DNA from each cell subset was spread evenly across all wells of several immunoSEQ 96-well plates, with each plate serving as a replicate. For sorted subsets, each replicate PCR was loaded with about 0.2 ug genomic DNA, equivalent to about 30,000 T cell genomes. Purified libraries were quantified with a Qubit 3.0 fluorometer, sized on a Bioanalyzer 2100, and re-quantified with the KAPA Library Quantification kit. Every immunoSEQ 96-well plate was sequenced on a separate single-read 150-cycle Illumina NextSeq 550 flow cell. For the original study's pipeline: Because only junctional sequences without quality scores were contained in the immunoSEQ output, filtering matching that applied to full-length reads could not be performed. Sequences were annotated with PyIR, a Python wrapper for IgBLAST v1.9, and V/J genes and CDR3 were assigned using IMGT germline references. Reads were filtered out if the reads had weak V/J assignments (E-value above 1e-6), no CDR3, stop codons, out-of-frame junctions, or ambiguous translated residues. V3J clonotypes were defined by identical inferred V gene, J gene, and CDR3 amino acid sequence. Percentage overlap between repertoires was computed as shared unique clonotypes divided by the size of the smaller repertoire. RTK rarefaction, the Chao1 estimator, and Recon v2.1 estimates of unobserved clonotypes were used to assess repertoire richness. OLGA was used to compute generation probabilities for all TCRbeta clonotypes that the gDNA method yielded from four donors. TCRdb re-hosts the immuneACCESS table, in-frame sequences only. Its copies lack some clones; in the studies checked, an unresolved V gene accounts for under half of them, and the cause for the rest is not known. V, J and clone size are taken as reported in that table, and D and trimming were inferred from the DNA itself. Counted in this sample were about 2.3 million clones; 85% to 95% of them appeared once. The ten most abundant clones make up about 0.41% of the sample.

The donors were healthy, HIV-negative adults with no recently reported acute infections or vaccinations. Every donor was a Caucasian adult living in Nashville, Tennessee, USA. CD4+ T cells were enriched by magnetic negative selection, after which naive cells were positively selected on CD45RA and the negative fraction was taken as the memory subset. Blood was collected by leukapheresis, and PBMCs were isolated by Ficoll-Histopaque density gradient centrifugation and then cryopreserved in liquid nitrogen vapor phase. Purity and quantity of every magnetically sorted T cell population were checked by analytical flow cytometry. Genomic DNA was isolated from every sorted fraction and measured by UV absorbance on a Nanodrop 2000c.

Here the chain combines TRBV28 and TRBJ2-1, with 8 bases aligning to TRBD1. The clonotype originates from a young man in good health. Some clones in this sample may be carry-over from other donors' samples. The sample consisted of naive CD4+ T cells from PBMCs. Read against the paper, the sample's cell subset or site label means: CD45RA+ positively selected. The DNA is as follows: TGTGCCAGCAGTCCCGGGGACAGGTGGAATGAGCAGTTCTTC. This codes for CASSPGDRWNEQFF.